This record concerns one T cell receptor (beta chain) sequence. Its target is not known. This sample stems from a study of CD8 T cell repertoires and HIV-1 epitope variants. Study-level background: Separate wells received one of Twenty-five Gag or Nef variant peptides. Findings of the study overall: Most of the nine antigen-specific clonotypes appeared cross-reactive to autologous or escape variants.

Germline CDR1 reads SGHTA; CDR2 reads FQGNSA. The CDR3 covers 16 residues. V gave up 5 bases and J gave up 7 bases; unmatched junction bases: 10. Only in-frame clones appear in the TCRdb table, and some are missing; sequencing was by immunoSEQ multiplex PCR. The sample has 5,000 or so clones, about 67% seen once. Sequencing was performed on cultured CD8+ T cells derived from PBMCs. This TCR was recovered from a male donor with HIV. The rearrangement uses TRBV7-2 and TRBJ2-3, with 12 bases lining up with TRBD2. The CDR3 DNA follows: TGTGCCAGCAGCACTAGCGGGGGGATCTCCCAATATACGCAGTATTTT. It yields the protein CASSTSGGISQYTQYF.